One and the same sample provided the 15 T cell receptor beta chains below, sequenced in a study of cytomegalovirus exposure and HLA in healthy donors. Both 60 Vbeta primers and 13 Jbeta primers went into the PCR. Sequencing was performed with immunoSEQ multiplex PCR; in TCRdb, only in-frame clones are kept and a portion is missing. The sample consists of approximately 100,000 clones, 65% to 80% of them appearing once. What was sequenced was PBMCs. All receptors derive from a female donor in good health and CMV-seronegative.

The chain employs TRBV19 and TRBJ1-1, with a tentative D call TRBD1 (6 bases). The CDR3 is 15 amino acids. With 6 bases removed from V and 4 bases from J, the gap between germline ends came to 18 bases. In germline, CDR1 is LNHDA, CDR2 SQIVND (reference sequence). The CDR3 bases are TGTGCCAGTAGCCGAAACCCTCAAGGGGGCACTGAAGCTTTCTTT. Its protein is CASSRNPQGGTEAFF.

The chain combines TRBV15 with TRBJ2-3, with TRBD2 matching over 7 bases. The germline V gene has CDR1 LNHNV and CDR2 YYDKDF (reference sequence). Trimming at V came to 1 base and at J to 6 bases, leaving 13 bases not matched to a gene. This CDR3 is built from 17 residues. Here the CDR3 reads CATSRASGRENEDTQYF. The CDR3 nucleotides read TGTGCCACCAGCAGAGCGAGTGGGAGGGAGAATGAGGATACGCAGTATTTT.

V and J are TRBV7-9 and TRBJ2-1, with D perhaps matching TRBD1 (7 bases). V lost 5 bases and J 5 bases, leaving 16 bases between the germline ends. Germline loops: CDR1 SEHNR, CDR2 FQNEAQ (reference sequence). This CDR3 spans 15 amino acids. CDR3 bases: TGTGCCAGCAGCCCCCGGGGGACAGAGAACAATGAGCAGTTCTTC. Translating it yields CASSPRGTENNEQFF.

This rearrangement joins TRBV5-1 to TRBJ2-5, with a possible D match to TRBD2 (5 bases). The CDR3 has 18 residues. Trimming removed 4 bases from V and 2 bases from J, with 24 bases in between. The V gene's germline CDR1 is SGHRS and CDR2 YFSETQ. In DNA form, the CDR3 reads TGCGCCAGCAGCGAGGGCCCCTCAAGCCGGCTACTACAAGAGACCCAGTACTTC. Translating it yields CASSEGPSSRLLQETQYF. Full variable domain (missing parts from reference TRBV5-1 and TRBJ2-5): KAGVTQTPRYLIKTRGQQVTLSCSPISGHRSVSWYQQTPGQGLQFLFEYFSETQRNKGNFPGRFSGRQFSNSRSEMNVSTLELGDSALYLCASSEGPSSRLLQETQYFGPGTRLLVL.

This clone was seen a single time. The chain links TRBV5-5 to TRBJ1-2; weak D call: TRBD1 (6 bases). This CDR3 has 12 residues. V was shortened by 4 bases and J by 8 bases, with 12 bases between the two germline ends. The germline gives CDR1 SGHKS, CDR2 YYEKEE (reference sequence). CDR3 protein: CASSTRGGGYTF. The CDR3 nucleotides are TGTGCCAGCAGCACGAGGGGGGGCGGCTACACCTTC. The entire variable domain, with the rest obtained from reference TRBV5-5 and TRBJ1-2, is as follows: DAGVTQSPTHLIKTRGQQVTLRCSPISGHKSVSWYQQVLGQGPQFIFQYYEKEERGRGNFPDRFSARQFPNYSSELNVNALLLGDSALYLCASSTRGGGYTFGSGTRLTVV.

The V and J genes are TRBV11-1 and TRBJ1-6; tentative D call: TRBD1 (5 bases). This CDR3 spans 16 amino acids. Germline-derived CDR1 and CDR2 are SGHAT and FQDESV (reference sequence). V gave up 2 bases and J gave up 6 bases, with 14 bases separating them. This chain's CDR3 is CASSLSGGGLNSPLHF. The DNA for the CDR3 is TGTGCCAGCAGCTTATCTGGGGGAGGACTTAATTCACCCCTCCACTTT. The whole variable domain, remainder taken from reference TRBV11-1 and TRBJ1-6, is EAEVAQSPRYKITEKSQAVAFWCDPISGHATLYWYRQILGQGPELLVQFQDESVVDDSQLPKDRFSAERLKGVDSTLKIQPAELGDSAMYLCASSLSGGGLNSPLHFGNGTRLTVT.

This chain uses TRBV7-9 with TRBJ2-3; TRBD2 matches 9 bases. V was pared by 0 bases and J by 4 bases, with 2 bases of the junction left unmatched. The CDR3 runs 15 residues. The V gene's germline CDR1 is SEHNR and CDR2 FQNEAQ (reference sequence). Written as DNA, the CDR3 is TGTGCCAGCAGCTTAGCGGGCGGGGGGGCAGATACGCAGTATTTT. Protein product: CASSLAGGGADTQYF. The variable domain in full, with the rest retrieved from reference TRBV7-9 and TRBJ2-3, is DTGVSQNPRHKITKRGQNVTFRCDPISEHNRLYWYRQTLGQGPEFLTYFQNEAQLEKSRLLSDRFSAERPKGSFSTLEIQRTEQGDSAMYLCASSLAGGGADTQYFGPGTRLTVL.

V and J are TRBV7-9 and TRBJ1-2; D gene uncertain. The CDR3 sequence is 13 residues long. V was shortened by 2 bases and J by 6 bases, with 10 bases between the two germline ends. Looked up from germline, CDR1 is SEHNR and CDR2 is FQNEAQ (reference sequence). The DNA of the CDR3 is TGTGCCAGCAGCTTATCCCACATGGATGGCTACACCTTC. It codes for CASSLSHMDGYTF.

This rearrangement joins TRBV20-1 to TRBJ2-1; D perhaps matches TRBD2 (5 bases). The CDR3 runs 11 residues. The germline CDR1 and CDR2 sequences are DFQATT and SNEGSKA (reference sequence). Trimming shortened V by 2 bases and J by 9 bases, and 8 bases separated the two germline ends. The CDR3 bases are TGCAGTGCTAGACGCGGGCCTGAGCAGTTCTTC. It encodes CSARRGPEQFF.

The genes are TRBV19 and TRBJ2-2, with 7 bases matching TRBD1. This CDR3 has 16 amino acids. Looked up from germline, CDR1 is LNHDA and CDR2 is SQIVND (reference sequence). V lost 5 bases, J lost 1 base, and 7 bases stayed unmatched. DNA of the CDR3: TGTGCCAGTAGTTCAAGGACAGGTCAGAACACCGGGGAGCTGTTTTTT. Its protein product is CASSSRTGQNTGELFF. The variable domain in full, with the rest retrieved from reference TRBV19 and TRBJ2-2, is DGGITQSPKYLFRKEGQNVTLSCEQNLNHDAMYWYRQDPGQGLRLIYYSQIVNDFQKGDIAEGYSVSREKKESFPLTVTSAQKNPTAFYLCASSSRTGQNTGELFFGEGSRLTVL.

The chain couples TRBV10-2 to TRBJ2-5, with D perhaps TRBD2 (6 bases). The J call could be wrong; TRBJ2-7 is a better fit for the DNA end. The CDR3 spans 15 residues. Germline loops: CDR1 WSHSY, CDR2 SAAADI. CDR3 sequence (DNA): TGCGCCAGCAGTGACCGTTCGGGAGTGTCCTACGAGCAGTACTTC. This sequence encodes CASSDRSGVSYEQYF.

The chain has TRBV2 and TRBJ2-3; 7 nucleotides agree with TRBD2. V shed 3 bases and J 6 bases; nucleotides not matched to a gene: 6. Germline assignment: CDR1 SNHLY and CDR2 FYNNEI. The CDR3 spans 14 residues. This CDR3 is CASSEDGGWDTQYF. In nucleotides, the CDR3 is TGTGCCAGCAGTGAGGACGGGGGGTGGGATACGCAGTATTTT.

The CDR3 sequence is CASSSTGKSYNEQFF. The CDR3 bases are TGTGCCAGTAGTTCGACGGGGAAATCCTACAATGAGCAGTTCTTC. The rearrangement joins TRBV19 to TRBJ2-1; D is perhaps TRBD2 (5 bases). Between the trimmed V and J ends, which lost 5 bases and 1 base, there was a span of 12 bases. CDR1 and CDR2 (germline): LNHDA, SQIVND (reference sequence). The CDR3 extends over 15 amino acids.

The chain joins TRBV15 to TRBJ2-2; D is undetermined. Germline V lookup: CDR1 LNHNV, CDR2 YYDKDF (reference sequence). This CDR3 contains 14 residues. Trimming stripped 0 bases from V and 4 bases from J, with 6 bases between. For the CDR3, the DNA is TGTGCCACCAGCAGAGATGGCAGCACCGGGGAGCTGTTTTTT. Its protein product is CATSRDGSTGELFF.

This clone was seen a few times. The CDR3, as DNA: TGTGCCAGTAGTACAGGGGAGGGTGGCACTGAAGCTTTCTTT. Encoded protein: CASSTGEGGTEAFF. This chain uses TRBV19 with TRBJ1-1; possibly TRBD1 for D (6 bases). Germline CDR1 is LNHDA and CDR2 is SQIVND (reference sequence). The V end was cut by 4 bases, the J end by 4 bases, with 13 bases between. The CDR3 runs to 14 residues.